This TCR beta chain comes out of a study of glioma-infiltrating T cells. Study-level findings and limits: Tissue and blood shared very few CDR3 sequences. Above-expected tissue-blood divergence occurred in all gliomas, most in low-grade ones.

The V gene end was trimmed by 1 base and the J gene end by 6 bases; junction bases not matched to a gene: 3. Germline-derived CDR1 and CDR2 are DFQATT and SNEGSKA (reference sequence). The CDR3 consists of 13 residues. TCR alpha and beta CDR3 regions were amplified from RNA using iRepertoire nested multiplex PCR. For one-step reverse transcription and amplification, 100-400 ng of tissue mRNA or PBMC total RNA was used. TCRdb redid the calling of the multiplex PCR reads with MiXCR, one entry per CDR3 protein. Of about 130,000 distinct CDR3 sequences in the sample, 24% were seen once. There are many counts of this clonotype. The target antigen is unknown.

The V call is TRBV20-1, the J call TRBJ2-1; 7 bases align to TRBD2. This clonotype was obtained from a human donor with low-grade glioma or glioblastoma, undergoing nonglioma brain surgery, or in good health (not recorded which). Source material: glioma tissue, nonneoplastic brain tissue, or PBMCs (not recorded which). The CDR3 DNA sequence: TGCAGTGCTAGAGTAACTAGCGCCAATGAGCAGTTCTTC. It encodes CSARVTSANEQFF.